Below are 23 T cell receptor beta chains sequenced from a single sample in a study of shared clonotypes between healthy human individuals. Method: immunoSEQ multiplex PCR; TCRdb's copy keeps in-frame clones and lacks some. There are under 2.5 million clones in the sample; just under 95% occur only once, and 0.37% lies in the top ten. The sample was naive CD4+ T cells from PBMCs. Subset noted: CD45RA+ positively selected. The receptors derive from a man aged 18 to 35 in good health. Some clones in this sample may be carry-over from other donors' samples.

This chain connects TRBV28 to TRBJ2-7, with D perhaps matching TRBD1 (5 bases). Germline-derived CDR1 and CDR2 are MDHEN and SYDVKM. V lost 7 bases, J lost 2 bases, and 6 bases lay in between. The CDR3 has 11 residues. The DNA for the CDR3 is TGTGCCAGCACAGGGACCTACGAGCAGTACTTC. Translating gives CASTGTYEQYF.

The chain combines TRBV10-2 with TRBJ2-3; D ambiguous. The V end lost 5 bases, the J end lost 2 bases, and 5 bases lay between the germline ends. CDR1 is WSHSY, CDR2 SAAADI, per germline. This CDR3 is built from 12 residues. The CDR3 nucleotides read TGCGCCAGCAGTACAGTCACAGATACGCAGTATTTT. It yields the protein CASSTVTDTQYF.

The rearrangement joins TRBV7-2 to TRBJ1-5; D is uncertain. The CDR3 extends over 14 amino acids. V was shortened by 4 bases and J by 4 bases, with 11 bases between the two germline ends. Germline CDR1 is SGHTA and CDR2 is FQGNSA. This CDR3 reads CASSSRRINQPQHF. CDR3 bases: TGTGCCAGCAGCTCCCGACGGATAAATCAGCCCCAGCATTTT.

This chain joins TRBV28 and TRBJ2-7; TRBD1 matches 9 bases. V dropped 1 base and J dropped 6; count of bases not matched to a gene: 7. The CDR3 is made up of 15 amino acids. In germline, CDR1 is MDHEN, CDR2 SYDVKM. The CDR3 DNA follows: TGTGCCAGCAGTTTATATTCGACAGGGGGATTCGAGCAGTACTTC. Translation: CASSLYSTGGFEQYF. Based on the CDR3 plus reference TRBV28 and TRBJ2-7, the full variable domain is DVKVTQSSRYLVKRTGEKVFLECVQDMDHENMFWYRQDPGLGLRLIYFSYDVKMKEKGDIPEGYSVSREKKERFSLILESASTNQTSMYLCASSLYSTGGFEQYFGPGTRLTVT.

The V gene is TRBV28, the J gene TRBJ2-3; TRBD2 aligns across 9 bases. The CDR3 loop spans 15 amino acids. The V gene's germline CDR1 is MDHEN and CDR2 SYDVKM. Trimming at V came to 5 bases and at J to 2 bases, leaving 5 bases not matched to a gene. The CDR3 DNA sequence: TGTGCCAGCAGTATCAGACTAGCGGACACAGATACGCAGTATTTT. Its translation is CASSIRLADTDTQYF.

The chain employs TRBV5-1 and TRBJ2-7, with D possibly matching TRBD1 (6 bases). The germline V and J ends were trimmed by 0 bases and 7 bases, with 17 bases remaining between them. This CDR3 is 15 amino acids long. Germline CDR1 is SGHRS and CDR2 is YFSETQ. The CDR3 reads CASSLEAGALAEQYF. The CDR3 DNA reads TGCGCCAGCAGCTTGGAGGCAGGGGCGTTGGCGGAGCAGTACTTC.

A note on this clone: The same CDR3 can be traced to other DNA sequences in this sample. In DNA form, the CDR3 reads TGTGCCAGCAGCTTGGCAGGGTCCTACGAGCAGTACTTC. Amino acids: CASSLAGSYEQYF. The chain couples TRBV5-6 to TRBJ2-7; the D gene is possibly TRBD1 (5 bases). The germline CDR1 and CDR2 sequences are SGHDT and YYEEEE. The CDR3 is 13 amino acids. The V and J ends lost 0 bases and 1 base respectively, with 5 bases between them.

The CDR3 nucleotides are TGTGCCAGCAGTTTTTTTGGCCTTCTCTACTACGAGCAGTACTTC. This gives the protein CASSFFGLLYYEQYF. The rearrangement links TRBV28 to TRBJ2-7; no definite D call. CDR3 length equals 15 residues. Germline CDR1 MDHEN, CDR2 SYDVKM. V dropped 3 bases and J dropped 3 bases, with 15 bases sitting between them.

This sequence joins TRBV9 and TRBJ2-3, with a possible D match to TRBD2 (5 bases). Germline V gives CDR1 SGDLS, CDR2 YYNGEE. The CDR3 has 14 residues. The V and J ends lost 0 bases and 6 bases respectively, with 11 bases between them. The CDR3 is CASSVALAMDTQYF. CDR3 DNA sequence: TGTGCCAGCAGCGTAGCCCTAGCAATGGATACGCAGTATTTT.

With regard to this clone: The sample has other DNA sequences that encode this CDR3 too. The chain has TRBV7-9 and TRBJ1-3; maybe TRBD1 (5 bases). The CDR3 loop spans 15 amino acids. Germline loops: CDR1 SEHNR, CDR2 FQNEAQ (reference sequence). The germline V and J ends were trimmed by 5 bases and 0 bases, with 11 bases remaining between them. CDR3 coding DNA: TGTGCCAGCAGCCCCGGGACGGTCTCTGGAAACACCATATATTTT. Its translation is CASSPGTVSGNTIYF.

The chain is built from TRBV28 and TRBJ1-2; 12 bases are shared with TRBD1. With 4 bases clipped from V and 4 bases from J, the junction kept 16 bases outside the gene matches. The CDR3 runs to 19 residues. Germline CDR1 and CDR2: MDHEN and SYDVKM. CDR3 sequence: CASSSAPGTGGGGPYGYTF. The CDR3 DNA is TGTGCCAGCAGTTCCGCCCCGGGGACAGGGGGCGGAGGCCCCTATGGCTACACCTTC.

The rearrangement joins TRBV5-6 to TRBJ1-1; 9 bases agree with TRBD1. The CDR3 covers 15 residues. The junction had 14 bases not matched to a gene; V was cut back by 4 bases and J by 10 bases. Germline lookup yields CDR1 SGHDT and CDR2 YYEEEE. CDR3 DNA: TGTGCCAGCAGCCCTCAGGGACAGGGTCGCATCGGAGCTTTCTTT. Protein product: CASSPQGQGRIGAFF.

The DNA for the CDR3 is TGCGCCAGCAGCTCGGACGGCTACAATGAGCAGTTCTTC. Translation gives CASSSDGYNEQFF. The V and J genes are TRBV5-1 and TRBJ2-1; D unresolved. The germline V gene encodes CDR1 SGHRS and CDR2 YFSETQ. V gave up 3 bases and J gave up 3 bases, with 7 bases separating them. This CDR3 spans 13 amino acids. The full variable domain, its missing parts supplied by reference TRBV5-1 and TRBJ2-1, is KAGVTQTPRYLIKTRGQQVTLSCSPISGHRSVSWYQQTPGQGLQFLFEYFSETQRNKGNFPGRFSGRQFSNSRSEMNVSTLELGDSALYLCASSSDGYNEQFFGPGTRLTVL.

This clone has only a few counts. The chain uses TRBV2 and TRBJ1-2; unclear D gene. Germline V gene sequence: CDR1 SNHLY, CDR2 FYNNEI. The CDR3 has 12 residues. V gave up 5 bases and J gave up 4 bases, with 8 bases separating them. CDR3 in amino acids: CASSRSPYGYTF. The CDR3, as DNA: TGTGCCAGCAGTCGAAGTCCCTATGGCTACACCTTC.

This clone was counted a single time. The V gene is TRBV4-2, the J gene TRBJ1-5, with 11 bases matching TRBD1. Trimming removed 0 bases from V and 2 bases from J; junction bases left unmatched: 6. The length of the CDR3 is 18 residues. The V gene's germline CDR1 is LGHNA and CDR2 YNFKEQ. CDR3 residues: CASSQDWTGGSGNQPQHF. The CDR3 bases are TGTGCCAGCAGCCAAGATTGGACAGGGGGCTCTGGCAATCAGCCCCAGCATTTT.

The V call is TRBV19, the J call TRBJ1-1; maybe TRBD1 (5 bases). The germline V gene has CDR1 LNHDA and CDR2 SQIVND (reference sequence). Trimming stripped 5 bases from V and 3 bases from J, with 13 bases between. The CDR3 is 14 amino acids. CDR3 in amino acids: CASSLGRGYTEAFF. Written as DNA, the CDR3 is TGTGCCAGTAGTCTGGGGCGGGGGTACACTGAAGCTTTCTTT.

V is TRBV5-1 and J is TRBJ2-7; TRBD2 matches 10 bases. The CDR3 runs to 16 residues. V dropped 3 bases and J dropped 2; count of bases not matched to a gene: 8. Germline V gives CDR1 SGHRS, CDR2 YFSETQ. This CDR3 reads CASSYGGTSAPYEQYF. The CDR3 DNA reads as TGCGCCAGCAGCTATGGGGGGACTAGCGCTCCCTACGAGCAGTACTTC.

The V and J genes are TRBV7-3 and TRBJ2-2, with 11 bases identical to TRBD2. Unmatched junction bases numbered 3, after V lost 2 bases and J lost 1 base. CDR3 length: 17 residues. Germline CDR1 reads SGHTA; CDR2 reads FQGTGA. The CDR3 DNA follows: TGTGCCAGCAGCTTAGGCGGGACTAGCGGGAACACCGGGGAGCTGTTTTTT. As protein: CASSLGGTSGNTGELFF.

The V gene is TRBV2, the J gene TRBJ1-5; 7 bases are shared with TRBD1. Germline assignment: CDR1 SNHLY and CDR2 FYNNEI. V lost 2 bases to trimming and J lost 7 bases; unmatched junction nucleotides: 11. This CDR3 contains 16 residues. The CDR3 sequence is CASSELLRGLSQPQHF. In nucleotides, the CDR3 is TGTGCCAGCAGTGAATTGTTAAGGGGGCTTTCCCAGCCCCAGCATTTT.

The chain has TRBV6-5 and TRBJ2-7; D gene unclear. This CDR3 has 11 amino acids. V gave up 2 bases and J gave up 9 bases, with 8 bases separating them. Germline values: CDR1 MNHEY, CDR2 SVGAGI. The CDR3 loop reads CASSYEARQYF. The DNA for the CDR3 is TGTGCCAGCAGTTACGAGGCAAGGCAGTACTTC.

The chain carries TRBV19 and TRBJ2-6; D not certain. The CDR3 extends over 13 amino acids. V gave up 5 bases and J gave up 4 bases, with 6 bases separating them. In germline, CDR1 is LNHDA, CDR2 SQIVND (reference sequence). CDR3 DNA: TGTGCCAGTAGTCAATCCGGGGCCAACGTCCTGACTTTC. Its protein is CASSQSGANVLTF.

The rearrangement uses TRBV28 and TRBJ2-5; D might be TRBD2 (5 bases). CDR3 length equals 12 residues. Germline assignment: CDR1 MDHEN and CDR2 SYDVKM. V shed 5 bases and J shed 5 bases, with 9 bases lying between them. CDR3 nucleotide sequence: TGTGCCAGCAGTCAGTGGGAGGAGACCCAGTACTTC. It yields the protein CASSQWEETQYF.

The chain carries TRBV11-3 and TRBJ2-2; no definite D call. This CDR3 region has 16 residues. V lost 0 bases, J lost 1 base, and 9 bases lay in between. CDR1 is SGHNT and CDR2 is YENEEA in the germline V gene. CDR3 sequence: CASSLEGNLNTGELFF. The CDR3 bases are TGTGCCAGCAGCTTAGAAGGCAACCTGAACACCGGGGAGCTGTTTTTT.